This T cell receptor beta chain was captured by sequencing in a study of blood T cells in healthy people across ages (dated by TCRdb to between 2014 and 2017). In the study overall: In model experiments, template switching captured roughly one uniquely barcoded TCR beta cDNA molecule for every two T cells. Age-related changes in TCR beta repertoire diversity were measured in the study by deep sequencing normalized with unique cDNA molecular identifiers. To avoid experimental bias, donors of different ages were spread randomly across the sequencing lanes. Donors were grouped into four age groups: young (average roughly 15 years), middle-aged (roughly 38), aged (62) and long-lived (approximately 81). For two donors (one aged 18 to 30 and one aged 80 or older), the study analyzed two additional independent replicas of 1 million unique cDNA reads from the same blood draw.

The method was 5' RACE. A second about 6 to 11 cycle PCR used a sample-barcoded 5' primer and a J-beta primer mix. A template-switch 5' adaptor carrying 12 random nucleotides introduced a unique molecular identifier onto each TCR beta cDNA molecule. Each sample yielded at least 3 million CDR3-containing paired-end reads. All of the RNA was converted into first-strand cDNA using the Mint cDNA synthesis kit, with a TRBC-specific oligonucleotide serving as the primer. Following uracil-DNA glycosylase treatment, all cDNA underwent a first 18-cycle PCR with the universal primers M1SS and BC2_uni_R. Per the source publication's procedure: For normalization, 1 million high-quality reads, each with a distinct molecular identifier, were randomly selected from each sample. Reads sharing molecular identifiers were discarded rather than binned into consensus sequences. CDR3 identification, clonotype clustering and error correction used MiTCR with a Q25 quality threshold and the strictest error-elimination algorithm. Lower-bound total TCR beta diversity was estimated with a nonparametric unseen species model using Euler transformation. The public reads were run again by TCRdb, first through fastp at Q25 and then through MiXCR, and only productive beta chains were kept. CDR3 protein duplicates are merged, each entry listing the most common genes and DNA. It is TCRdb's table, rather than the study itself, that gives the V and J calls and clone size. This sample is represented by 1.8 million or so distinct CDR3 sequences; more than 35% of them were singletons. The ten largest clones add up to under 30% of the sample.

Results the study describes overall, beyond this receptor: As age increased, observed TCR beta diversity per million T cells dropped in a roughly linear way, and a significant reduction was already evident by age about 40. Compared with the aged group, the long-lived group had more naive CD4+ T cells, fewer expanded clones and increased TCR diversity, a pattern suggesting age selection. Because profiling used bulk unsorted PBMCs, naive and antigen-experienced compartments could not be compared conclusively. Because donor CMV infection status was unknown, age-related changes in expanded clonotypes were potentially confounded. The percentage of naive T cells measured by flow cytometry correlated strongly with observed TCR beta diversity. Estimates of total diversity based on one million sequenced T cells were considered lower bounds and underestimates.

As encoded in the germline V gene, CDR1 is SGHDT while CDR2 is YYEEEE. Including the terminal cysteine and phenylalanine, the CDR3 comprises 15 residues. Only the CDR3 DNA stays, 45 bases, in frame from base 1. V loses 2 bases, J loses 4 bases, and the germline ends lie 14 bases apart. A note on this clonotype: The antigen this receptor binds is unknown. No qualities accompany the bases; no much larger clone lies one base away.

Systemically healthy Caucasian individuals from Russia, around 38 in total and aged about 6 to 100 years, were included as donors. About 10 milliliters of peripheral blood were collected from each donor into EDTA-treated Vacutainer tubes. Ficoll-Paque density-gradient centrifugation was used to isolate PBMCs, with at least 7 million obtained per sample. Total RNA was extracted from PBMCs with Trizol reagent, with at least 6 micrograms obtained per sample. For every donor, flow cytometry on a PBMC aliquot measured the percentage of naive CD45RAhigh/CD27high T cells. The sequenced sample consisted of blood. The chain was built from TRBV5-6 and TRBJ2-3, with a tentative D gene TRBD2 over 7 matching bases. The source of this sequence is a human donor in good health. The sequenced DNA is TGTGCCAGCAGCTTAGGGGGGGGGAGCCCAGATACGCAGTATTTT. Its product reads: CASSLGGGSPDTQYF.